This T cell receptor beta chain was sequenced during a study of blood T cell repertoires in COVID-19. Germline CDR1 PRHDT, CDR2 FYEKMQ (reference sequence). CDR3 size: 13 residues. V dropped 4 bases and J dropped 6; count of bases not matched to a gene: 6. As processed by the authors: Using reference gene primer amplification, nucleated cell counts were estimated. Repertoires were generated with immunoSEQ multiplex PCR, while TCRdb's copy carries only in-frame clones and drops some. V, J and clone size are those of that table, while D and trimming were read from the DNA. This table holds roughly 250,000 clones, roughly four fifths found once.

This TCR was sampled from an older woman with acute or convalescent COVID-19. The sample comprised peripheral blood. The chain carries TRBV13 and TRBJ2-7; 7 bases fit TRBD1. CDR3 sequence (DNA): TGTGCCAGCAGCTCGACAGGGTCGTCCGAGCAGTACTTC. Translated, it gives CASSSTGSSEQYF. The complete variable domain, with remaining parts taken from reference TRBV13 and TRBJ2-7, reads AAGVIQSPRHLIKEKRETATLKCYPIPRHDTVYWYQQGPGQDPQFLISFYEKMQSDKGSIPDRFSAQQFSDYHSELNMSSLELGDSALYFCASSSTGSSEQYFGPGTRLTVT.